This T cell receptor beta chain was sequenced for a study of post-analysis software for immune sequencing data. The CDR3 runs to 14 residues. Germline CDR1 is LGHNA and CDR2 is YNFKEQ. Trimming took 8 bases from V and 6 from J; bases not matched to a gene: 8. This clonotype was seen a few times. Its antigen is currently unknown. Each TCR beta cDNA library carried unique molecular identifiers. TCRdb re-called the PCR reads with MiXCR, one entry per CDR3 protein. The sample holds about 400,000 distinct CDR3 sequences; about a third are singletons and the top ten take roughly 13%. Study outcomes and limitations: The study found significantly lower normalized Chao1 diversity in multiple sclerosis patients than in controls. When patients were compared with controls, a handful of TRBV segments were more frequent, TRBV5-6, TRBV5-1 and TRBV20-1 among them.

This sequence joins TRBV4-2 and TRBJ1-4, with 8 bases matching TRBD1. Sample: blood. The TCR was taken from a girl aged 5-17 years with multiple sclerosis. CDR3 DNA: TGTGCCAGCCTCGACAGGGGTGGGGATGAAAAACTGTTTTTT. Protein sequence: CASLDRGGDEKLFF.